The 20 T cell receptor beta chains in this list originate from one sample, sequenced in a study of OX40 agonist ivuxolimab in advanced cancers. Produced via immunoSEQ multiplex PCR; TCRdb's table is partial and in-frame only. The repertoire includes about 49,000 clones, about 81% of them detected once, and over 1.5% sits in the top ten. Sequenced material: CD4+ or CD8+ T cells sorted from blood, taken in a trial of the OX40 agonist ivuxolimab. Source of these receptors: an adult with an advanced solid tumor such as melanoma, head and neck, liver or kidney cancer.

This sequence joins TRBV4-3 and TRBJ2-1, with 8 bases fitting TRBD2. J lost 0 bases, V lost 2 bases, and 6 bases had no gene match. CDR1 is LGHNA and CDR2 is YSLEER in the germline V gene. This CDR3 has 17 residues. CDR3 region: CASSQTLAGHSYNEQFF. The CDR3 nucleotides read TGCGCCAGCAGCCAAACCTTAGCGGGACACTCCTACAATGAGCAGTTCTTC.

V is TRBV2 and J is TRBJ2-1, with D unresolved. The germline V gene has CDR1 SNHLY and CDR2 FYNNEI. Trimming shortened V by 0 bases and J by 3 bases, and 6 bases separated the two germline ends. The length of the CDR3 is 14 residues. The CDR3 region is CASSEASYYNEQFF. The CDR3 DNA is TGTGCCAGCAGTGAAGCGAGCTACTACAATGAGCAGTTCTTC.

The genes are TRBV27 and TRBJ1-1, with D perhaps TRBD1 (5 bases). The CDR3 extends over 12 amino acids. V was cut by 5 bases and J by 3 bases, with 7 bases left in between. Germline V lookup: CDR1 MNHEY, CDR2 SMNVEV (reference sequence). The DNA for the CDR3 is TGTGCCAGCAGTGACAGATACACTGAAGCTTTCTTT. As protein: CASSDRYTEAFF.

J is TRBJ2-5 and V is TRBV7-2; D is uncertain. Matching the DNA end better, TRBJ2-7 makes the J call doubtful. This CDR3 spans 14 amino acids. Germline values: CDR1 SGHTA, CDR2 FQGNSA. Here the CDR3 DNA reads TGTGCCAGCAGCCCAGGTTCTACTTCCTACGAGCAGTACTTC. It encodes CASSPGSTSYEQYF.

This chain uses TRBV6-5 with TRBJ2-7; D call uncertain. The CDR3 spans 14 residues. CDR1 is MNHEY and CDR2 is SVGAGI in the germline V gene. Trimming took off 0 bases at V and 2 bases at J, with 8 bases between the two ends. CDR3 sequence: CASSYSRQTYEQYF. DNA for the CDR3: TGTGCCAGCAGTTACTCCAGGCAGACCTACGAGCAGTACTTC.

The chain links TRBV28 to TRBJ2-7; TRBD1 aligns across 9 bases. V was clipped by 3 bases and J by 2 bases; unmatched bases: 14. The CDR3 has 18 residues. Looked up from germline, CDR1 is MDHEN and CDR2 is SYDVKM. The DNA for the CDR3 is TGTGCCAGCAGTTTGGTTCTGACGACAGGGGGGCTTACCTACGAGCAGTACTTC. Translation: CASSLVLTTGGLTYEQYF.

The CDR3 region has the DNA TGCGCCAGCAGTTCTCATACCCAGGGGCGCCTTGGTCTCAACTATGGCTACACCTTC. Translating gives CASSSHTQGRLGLNYGYTF. The chain uses TRBV23-1 and TRBJ1-2; perhaps TRBD1 as D (6 bases). Being an ORF, TRBV23-1 has a function that is uncertain. V was shortened by 5 bases and J by 2 bases, with 27 bases between the two germline ends. This CDR3 is built from 19 residues.

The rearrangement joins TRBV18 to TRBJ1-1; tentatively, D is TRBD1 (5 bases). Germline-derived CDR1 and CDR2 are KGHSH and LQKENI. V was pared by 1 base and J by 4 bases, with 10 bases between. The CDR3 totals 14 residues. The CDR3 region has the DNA TGTGCCAGCTCACCACAGGACAAGGGCACTGAAGCTTTCTTT. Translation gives CASSPQDKGTEAFF. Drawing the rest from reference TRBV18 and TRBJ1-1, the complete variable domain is NAGVMQNPRHLVRRRGQEARLRCSPMKGHSHVYWYRQLPEEGLKFMVYLQKENIIDESGMPKERFSAEFPKEGPSILRIQQVVRGDSAAYFCASSPQDKGTEAFFGQGTRLTVV.

The CDR3 nucleotides read TGTGCCAGCAGTTTTAAGGGCGGGGGGGTGGCCGGGGAGCTGTTTTTT. Encoded protein: CASSFKGGGVAGELFF. V usage is TRBV27 and J usage is TRBJ2-2; 9 nucleotides align to TRBD2. Germline-derived CDR1 and CDR2 are MNHEY and SMNVEV (reference sequence). The length of the CDR3 is 16 residues. V dropped 3 bases and J dropped 6; count of bases not matched to a gene: 8.

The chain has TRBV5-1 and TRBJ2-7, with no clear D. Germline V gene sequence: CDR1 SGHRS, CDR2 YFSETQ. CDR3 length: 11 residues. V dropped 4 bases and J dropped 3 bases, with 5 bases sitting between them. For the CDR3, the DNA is TGCGCCAGCAGCACCGACTACGAGCAGTACTTC. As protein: CASSTDYEQYF.

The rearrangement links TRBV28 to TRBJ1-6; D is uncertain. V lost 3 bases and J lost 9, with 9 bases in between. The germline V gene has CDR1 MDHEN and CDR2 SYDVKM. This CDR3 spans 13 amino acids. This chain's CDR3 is CASSLAGLSPLHF. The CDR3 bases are TGTGCCAGCAGTTTGGCCGGGCTTTCACCCCTCCACTTT.

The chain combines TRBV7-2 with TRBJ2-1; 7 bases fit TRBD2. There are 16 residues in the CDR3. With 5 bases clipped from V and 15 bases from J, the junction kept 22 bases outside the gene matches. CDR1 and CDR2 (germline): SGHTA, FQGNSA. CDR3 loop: CASSPEGVGRELVMFF. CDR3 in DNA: TGTGCCAGCAGCCCAGAGGGCGTGGGGCGGGAGTTAGTTATGTTCTTC. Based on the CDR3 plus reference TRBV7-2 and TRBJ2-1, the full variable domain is GAGVSQSPSNKVTEKGKDVELRCDPISGHTALYWYRQSLGQGLEFLIYFQGNSAPDKSGLPSDRFSAERTGGSVSTLTIQRTQQEDSAVYLCASSPEGVGRELVMFFGPGTRLTVL.

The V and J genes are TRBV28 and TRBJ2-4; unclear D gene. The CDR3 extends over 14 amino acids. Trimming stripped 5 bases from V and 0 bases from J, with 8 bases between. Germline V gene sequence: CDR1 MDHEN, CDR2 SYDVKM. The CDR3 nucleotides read TGTGCCAGCAGTAAGACGGTAGCCAAAAACATTCAGTACTTC. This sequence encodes CASSKTVAKNIQYF.

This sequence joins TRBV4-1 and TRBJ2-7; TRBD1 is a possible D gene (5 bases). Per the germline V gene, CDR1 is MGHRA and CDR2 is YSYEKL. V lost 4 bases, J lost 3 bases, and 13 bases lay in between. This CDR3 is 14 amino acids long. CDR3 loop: CASSRVDRSYEQYF. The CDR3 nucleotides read TGCGCCAGCAGCCGCGTCGACAGAAGCTACGAGCAGTACTTC.

The CDR3, as DNA: TGTGCCAGCAGCTATAGCGGGTTGGAGACCCAGTACTTC. Protein product: CASSYSGLETQYF. This chain connects TRBV5-6 to TRBJ2-5; 7 bases fit TRBD2. Germline CDR1 SGHDT, CDR2 YYEEEE. The junction had 4 bases not matched to a gene; V was cut back by 3 bases and J by 5 bases. The CDR3 spans 13 residues.

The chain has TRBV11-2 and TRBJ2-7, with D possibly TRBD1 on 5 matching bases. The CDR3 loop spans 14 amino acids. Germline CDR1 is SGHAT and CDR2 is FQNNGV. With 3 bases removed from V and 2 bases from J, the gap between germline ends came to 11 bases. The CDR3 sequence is CASSFAGSPYEQYF. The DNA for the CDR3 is TGTGCCAGCAGCTTTGCAGGGTCCCCCTACGAGCAGTACTTC.

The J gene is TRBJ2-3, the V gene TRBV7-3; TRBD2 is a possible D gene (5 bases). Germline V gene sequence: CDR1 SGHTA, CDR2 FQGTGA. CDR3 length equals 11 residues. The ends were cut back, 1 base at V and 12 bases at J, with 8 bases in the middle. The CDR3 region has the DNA TGTGCCAGCAGCTTAAGCGGGCCTCAGTATTTT. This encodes CASSLSGPQYF.

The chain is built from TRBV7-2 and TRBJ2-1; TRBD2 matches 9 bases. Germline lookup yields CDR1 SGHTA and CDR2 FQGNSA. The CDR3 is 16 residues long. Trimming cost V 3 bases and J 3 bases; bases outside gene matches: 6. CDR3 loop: CASSLGLARRYNEQFF. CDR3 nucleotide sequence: TGTGCCAGCAGCTTGGGACTAGCACGGCGCTACAATGAGCAGTTCTTC. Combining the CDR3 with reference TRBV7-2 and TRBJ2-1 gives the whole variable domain GAGVSQSPSNKVTEKGKDVELRCDPISGHTALYWYRQSLGQGLEFLIYFQGNSAPDKSGLPSDRFSAERTGGSVSTLTIQRTQQEDSAVYLCASSLGLARRYNEQFFGPGTRLTVL.

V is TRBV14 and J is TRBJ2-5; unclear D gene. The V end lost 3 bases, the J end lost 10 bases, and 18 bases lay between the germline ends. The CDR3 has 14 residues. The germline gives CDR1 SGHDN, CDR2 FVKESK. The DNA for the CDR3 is TGTGCCAGCAGCCACGCCCGTTTGACCGGTTTCCAGTACTTC. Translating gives CASSHARLTGFQYF.

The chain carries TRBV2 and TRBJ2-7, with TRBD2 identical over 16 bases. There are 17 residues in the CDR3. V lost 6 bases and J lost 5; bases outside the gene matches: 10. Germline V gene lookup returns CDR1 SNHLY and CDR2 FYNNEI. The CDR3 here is CASSPGTSGRGRNEQYF. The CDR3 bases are TGTGCCAGCAGCCCCGGGACTAGCGGGAGGGGACGTAACGAGCAGTACTTC.